The 9 T cell receptor beta chains below all came from one sample that was sequenced in a study of cytomegalovirus exposure and HLA in healthy donors. The repertoire was sequenced with immunoSEQ multiplex PCR; TCRdb's copy has only in-frame clones and lacks some. Altogether roughly 280,000 clones are present, approximately 83% being singletons, with the ten largest covering over 0.95%. Specimen: PBMCs. The receptors come from a woman aged 18-35 years in good health and CMV-seronegative.

This sequence joins TRBV4-1 and TRBJ2-7; a possible D gene is TRBD2 (6 bases). CDR3 length: 16 residues. V lost 1 base to trimming and J lost 0 bases, with 13 bases between them. Germline lookup yields CDR1 MGHRA and CDR2 YSYEKL. This CDR3 is CASSQVGGVFSYEQYF. The CDR3 nucleotides read TGCGCCAGCAGCCAAGTTGGAGGGGTGTTCTCCTACGAGCAGTACTTC.

J is TRBJ2-5 and V is TRBV5-1, with TRBD1 matching over 9 bases. In germline, CDR1 is SGHRS, CDR2 YFSETQ. The CDR3 sequence is 15 residues long. Trimming removed 0 bases from V and 4 bases from J; junction bases left unmatched: 4. DNA for the CDR3: TGCGCCAGCAGCTTGGGGGACAGGGCGGGAGAGACCCAGTACTTC. Its protein product is CASSLGDRAGETQYF. The full variable domain, in which reference TRBV5-1 and TRBJ2-5 provide the parts outside the CDR3, is KAGVTQTPRYLIKTRGQQVTLSCSPISGHRSVSWYQQTPGQGLQFLFEYFSETQRNKGNFPGRFSGRQFSNSRSEMNVSTLELGDSALYLCASSLGDRAGETQYFGPGTRLLVL.

V is TRBV6-4 and J is TRBJ2-7, with D unclear. Germline-derived CDR1 and CDR2 are MRHNA and SNTAGT. The CDR3 spans 12 residues. Trimming removed 8 bases at V and 1 base at J, with 9 bases between. CDR3 nucleotides: TGTGCCAGCGCCCGAGAATCCTACGAGCAGTACTTC. The encoded protein is CASARESYEQYF.

The gene calls are TRBV10-3 and TRBJ2-5, with D possibly being TRBD1 (5 bases). Germline lookup yields CDR1 ENHRY and CDR2 SYGVKD. V shed 4 bases and J shed 5 bases, with 11 bases lying between them. CDR3 length equals 13 residues. CDR3 nucleotide sequence: TGTGCCATCAGTGCCGGAAAGGGGGAGACCCAGTACTTC. This sequence encodes CAISAGKGETQYF.

The chain uses TRBV7-2 and TRBJ1-2; D is uncertain. The germline V gene encodes CDR1 SGHTA and CDR2 FQGNSA. The V gene lost 2 bases and the J gene lost 2 bases, with 6 bases spanning the gap. This CDR3 has 13 amino acids. Here the CDR3 DNA reads TGTGCCAGCAGCTTAAGCTTCAACTATGGCTACACCTTC. The encoded protein is CASSLSFNYGYTF.

V usage is TRBV11-2 and J usage is TRBJ2-3; 9 nucleotides align to TRBD1. In germline, CDR1 is SGHAT, CDR2 FQNNGV. The CDR3 runs to 15 residues. With 8 bases clipped from V and 3 bases from J, the junction kept 9 bases outside the gene matches. The CDR3 loop reads CASCLSGQGTDTQYF. The CDR3 nucleotides read TGTGCCAGCTGCCTATCGGGACAGGGAACAGATACGCAGTATTTT.

This chain uses TRBV7-2 with TRBJ2-7; no reliable D call. Germline values: CDR1 SGHTA, CDR2 FQGNSA. This CDR3 has 13 amino acids. Trimming removed 5 bases at V and 3 bases at J, with 11 bases between. The CDR3 reads CASSLRGVYEQYF. DNA of the CDR3: TGTGCCAGCAGCCTCCGCGGAGTCTACGAGCAGTACTTC.

CDR3 sequence: CASSWRSLEQGNNQPQHF. The CDR3 DNA follows: TGTGCCAGCAGCTGGCGGTCCCTAGAACAGGGTAACAATCAGCCCCAGCATTTT. The chain has TRBV11-2 and TRBJ1-5; D might be TRBD1 (6 bases). The CDR3 covers 18 residues. The germline V gene encodes CDR1 SGHAT and CDR2 FQNNGV. V lost 4 bases to trimming and J lost 3 bases, with 22 bases between them.

A single count supports this clone. This sequence joins TRBV7-3 and TRBJ2-1; tentatively, D is TRBD2 (7 bases). CDR3 length: 15 amino acids. Germline CDR1 is SGHTA and CDR2 is FQGTGA. V lost 5 bases and J 4 bases, leaving 15 bases between the germline ends. The CDR3 DNA is TGTGCCAGCAGCCAACCGGGGGGCGGTTACAATGAGCAGTTCTTC. Encoded protein: CASSQPGGGYNEQFF.